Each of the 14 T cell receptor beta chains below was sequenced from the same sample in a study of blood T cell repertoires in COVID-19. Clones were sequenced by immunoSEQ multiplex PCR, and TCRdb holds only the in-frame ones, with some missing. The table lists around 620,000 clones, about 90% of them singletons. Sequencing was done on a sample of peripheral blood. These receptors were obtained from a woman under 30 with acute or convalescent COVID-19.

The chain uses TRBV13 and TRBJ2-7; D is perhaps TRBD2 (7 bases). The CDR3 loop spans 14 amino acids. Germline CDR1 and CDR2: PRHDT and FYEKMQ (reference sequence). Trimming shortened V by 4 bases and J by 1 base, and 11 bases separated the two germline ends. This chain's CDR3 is CASSSEGGSYEQYF. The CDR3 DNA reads TGTGCCAGCAGCTCAGAGGGGGGGTCCTACGAGCAGTACTTC.

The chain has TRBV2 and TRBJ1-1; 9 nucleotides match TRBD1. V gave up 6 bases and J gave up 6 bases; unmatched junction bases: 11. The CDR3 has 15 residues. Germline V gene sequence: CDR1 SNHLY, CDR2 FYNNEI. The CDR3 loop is CASSPRTGENAEAFF. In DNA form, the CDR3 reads TGTGCCAGCAGCCCCAGGACAGGGGAAAATGCTGAAGCTTTCTTT.

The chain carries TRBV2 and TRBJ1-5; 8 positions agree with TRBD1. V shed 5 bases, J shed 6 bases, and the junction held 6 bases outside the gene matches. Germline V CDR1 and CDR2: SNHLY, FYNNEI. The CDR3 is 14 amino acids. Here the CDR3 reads CASSSGQGGQPQHF. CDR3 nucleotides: TGTGCCAGCAGTAGCGGACAGGGAGGTCAGCCCCAGCATTTT.

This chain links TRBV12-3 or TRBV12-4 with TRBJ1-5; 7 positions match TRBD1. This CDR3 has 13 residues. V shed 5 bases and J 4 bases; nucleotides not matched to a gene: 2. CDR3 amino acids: CASSTQGNQPQHF. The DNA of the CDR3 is TGTGCCAGCAGTACACAGGGGAATCAGCCCCAGCATTTT.

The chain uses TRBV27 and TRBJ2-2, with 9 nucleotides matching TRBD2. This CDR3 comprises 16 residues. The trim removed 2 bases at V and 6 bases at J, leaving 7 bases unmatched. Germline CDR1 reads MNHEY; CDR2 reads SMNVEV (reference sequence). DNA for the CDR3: TGTGCCAGCAGTTTACGGGGCGGCGGGGGGGCCGGGGAGCTGTTTTTT. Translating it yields CASSLRGGGGAGELFF.

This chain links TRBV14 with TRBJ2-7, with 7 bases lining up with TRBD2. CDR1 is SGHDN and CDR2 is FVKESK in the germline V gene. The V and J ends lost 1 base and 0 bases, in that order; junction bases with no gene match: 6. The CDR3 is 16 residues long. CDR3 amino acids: CASSQVRGRGSYEQYF. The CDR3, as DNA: TGTGCCAGCAGCCAAGTCCGGGGGAGGGGCTCCTACGAGCAGTACTTC.

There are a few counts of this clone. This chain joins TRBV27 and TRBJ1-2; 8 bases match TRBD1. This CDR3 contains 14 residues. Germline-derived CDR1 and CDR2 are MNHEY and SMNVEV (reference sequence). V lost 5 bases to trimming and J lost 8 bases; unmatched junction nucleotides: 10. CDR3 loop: CASSRTGREGGYTF. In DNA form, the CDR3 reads TGTGCCAGCAGTAGGACAGGGCGTGAGGGAGGCTACACCTTC.

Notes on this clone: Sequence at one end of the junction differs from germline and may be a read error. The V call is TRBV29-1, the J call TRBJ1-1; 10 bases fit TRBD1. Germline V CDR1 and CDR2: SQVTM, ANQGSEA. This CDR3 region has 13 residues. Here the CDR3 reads CSVEDPGTGVLAF. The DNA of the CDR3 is TGCAGCGTTGAAGACCCCGGGACAGGGGTCCTCGCCTTT.

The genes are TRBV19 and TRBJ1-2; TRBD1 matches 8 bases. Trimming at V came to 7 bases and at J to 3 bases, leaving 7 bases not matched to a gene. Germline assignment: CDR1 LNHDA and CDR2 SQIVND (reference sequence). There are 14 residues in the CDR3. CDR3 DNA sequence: TGTGCCAGTACCCTAGACAGGGGCTACTATGGCTACACCTTC. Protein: CASTLDRGYYGYTF. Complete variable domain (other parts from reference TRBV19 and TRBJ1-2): DGGITQSPKYLFRKEGQNVTLSCEQNLNHDAMYWYRQDPGQGLRLIYYSQIVNDFQKGDIAEGYSVSREKKESFPLTVTSAQKNPTAFYLCASTLDRGYYGYTFGSGTRLTVV.

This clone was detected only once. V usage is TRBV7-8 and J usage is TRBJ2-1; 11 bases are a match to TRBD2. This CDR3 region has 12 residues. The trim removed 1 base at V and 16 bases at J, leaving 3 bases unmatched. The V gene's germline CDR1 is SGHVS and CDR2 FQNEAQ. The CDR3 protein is CASSLVAGGQFF. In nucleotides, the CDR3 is TGTGCCAGCAGCTTAGTAGCGGGGGGGCAATTCTTC.

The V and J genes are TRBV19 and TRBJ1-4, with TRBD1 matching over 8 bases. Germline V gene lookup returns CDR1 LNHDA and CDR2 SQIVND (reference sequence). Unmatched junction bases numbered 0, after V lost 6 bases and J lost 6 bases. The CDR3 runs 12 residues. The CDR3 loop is CASRGQDEKLFF. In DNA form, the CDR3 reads TGTGCCAGTAGGGGACAGGATGAAAAACTGTTTTTT.

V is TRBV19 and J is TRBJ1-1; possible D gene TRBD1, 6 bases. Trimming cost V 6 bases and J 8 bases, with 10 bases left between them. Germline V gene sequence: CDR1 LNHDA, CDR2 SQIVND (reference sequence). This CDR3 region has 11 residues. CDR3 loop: CASSRTAEAFF. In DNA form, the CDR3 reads TGTGCCAGTAGCCGGACAGCAGAAGCTTTCTTT.

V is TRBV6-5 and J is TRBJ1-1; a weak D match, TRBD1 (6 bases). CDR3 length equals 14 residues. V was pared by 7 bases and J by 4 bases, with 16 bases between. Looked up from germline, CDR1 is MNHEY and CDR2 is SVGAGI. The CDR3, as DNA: TGTGCCAGCAAGATCACAGGGTCGGCCACTGAAGCTTTCTTT. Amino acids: CASKITGSATEAFF.

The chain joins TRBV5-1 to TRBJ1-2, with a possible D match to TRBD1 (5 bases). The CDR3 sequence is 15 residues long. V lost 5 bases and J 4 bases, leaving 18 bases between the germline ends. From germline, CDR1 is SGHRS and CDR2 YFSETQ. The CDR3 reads CASSQRGGPSYGYTF. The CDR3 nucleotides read TGCGCCAGCAGTCAGCGGGGCGGGCCCTCCTATGGCTACACCTTC.